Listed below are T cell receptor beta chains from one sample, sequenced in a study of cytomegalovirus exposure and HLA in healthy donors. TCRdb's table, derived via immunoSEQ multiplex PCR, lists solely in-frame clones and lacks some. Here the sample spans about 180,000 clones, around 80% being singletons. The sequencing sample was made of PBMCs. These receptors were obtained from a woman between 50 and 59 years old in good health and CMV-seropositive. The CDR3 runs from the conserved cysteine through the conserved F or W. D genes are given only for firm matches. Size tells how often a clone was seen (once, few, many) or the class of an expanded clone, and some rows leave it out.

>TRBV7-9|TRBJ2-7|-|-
CSSSSTGGGSRHEQYF
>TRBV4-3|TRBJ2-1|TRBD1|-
CASSRLGQFSYNEQFF
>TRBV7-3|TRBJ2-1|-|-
CASSLTFESYNEQFF
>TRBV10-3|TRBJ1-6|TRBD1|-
CAIRGGTGDNSPLHF
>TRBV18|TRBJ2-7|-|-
CASSPNPGRYEQYF
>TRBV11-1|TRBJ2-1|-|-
CASSSARGTYEQFF
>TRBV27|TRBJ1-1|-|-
CASSSRLGGTEAFF
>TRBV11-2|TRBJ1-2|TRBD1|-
CASSLEDRGGGYTF
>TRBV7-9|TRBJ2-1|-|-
CASTSEGYYNEQFF
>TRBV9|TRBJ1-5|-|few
CASSVGDTHQPQHF
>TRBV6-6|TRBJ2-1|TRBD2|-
CASTTYLAGIYNEQFF
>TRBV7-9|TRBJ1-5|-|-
CASSLNQDQPQHF
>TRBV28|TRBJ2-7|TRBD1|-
CASSTMTGTLLPRYF
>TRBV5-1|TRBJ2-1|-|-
CASSLGGHGSYNEQFF
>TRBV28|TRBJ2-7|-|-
CASSLLQSRFSSYEQYF
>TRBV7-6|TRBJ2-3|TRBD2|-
CASSLAPPLAGYTDTQYF
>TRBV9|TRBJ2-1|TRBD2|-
CASSVATSGRDNEQFF